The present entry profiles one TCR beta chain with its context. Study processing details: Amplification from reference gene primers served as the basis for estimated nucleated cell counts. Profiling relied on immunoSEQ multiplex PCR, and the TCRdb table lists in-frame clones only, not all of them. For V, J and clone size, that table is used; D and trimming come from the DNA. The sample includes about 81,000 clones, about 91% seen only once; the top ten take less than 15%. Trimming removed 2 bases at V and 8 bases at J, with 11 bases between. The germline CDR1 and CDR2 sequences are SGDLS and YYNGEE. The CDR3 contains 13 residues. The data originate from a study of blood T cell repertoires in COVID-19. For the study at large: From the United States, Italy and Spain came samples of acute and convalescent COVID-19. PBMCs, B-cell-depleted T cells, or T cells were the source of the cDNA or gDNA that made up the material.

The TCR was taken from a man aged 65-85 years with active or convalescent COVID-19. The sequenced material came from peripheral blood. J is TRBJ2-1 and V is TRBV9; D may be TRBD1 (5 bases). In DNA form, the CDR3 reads TGTGCCAGCAGCGTCAGGGTAAAAGATGAGCAGTTCTTC. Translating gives CASSVRVKDEQFF.